Presented here are 7 T cell receptor beta chains from one specimen sequenced in a study of cytomegalovirus exposure and HLA in healthy donors. The PCR ran on 60 Vbeta and 13 Jbeta primers. Using immunoSEQ multiplex PCR, the repertoire was profiled, and TCRdb retains in-frame clones only, with some absent. This table holds 150,000 to 200,000 clones. Sequencing was carried out using PBMCs. The origin of the receptors is a man younger than 40 in good health and CMV-seronegative.

The chain recombines TRBV4-1 with TRBJ1-6; 7 bases are shared with TRBD1. This CDR3 contains 20 residues. Germline V gene sequence: CDR1 MGHRA, CDR2 YSYEKL. V lost 1 base to trimming and J lost 2 bases; unmatched junction nucleotides: 14. For the CDR3, the DNA is TGCGCCAGCAGCCAAGGTTACAGGGGAGAATTTAGCCCCTATAATTCACCCCTCCACTTT. This codes for CASSQGYRGEFSPYNSPLHF.

The J gene is TRBJ2-2, the V gene TRBV21-1; the tabulated D call, TRBD2, remains unverified against the DNA. TRBV21-1 is described as a pseudogene. The CDR3 is 17 residues long. In DNA, the CDR3 is TGTGCCAGCAGCAAAGGCAGCGGGGGGGCCTACACCGGGGAGCTGTTTTTT. Its protein product is CASSKGSGGAYTGELFF.

The chain employs TRBV5-1 and TRBJ2-5; 10 bases map to TRBD2. After removal of 4 bases from V and 4 bases from J, the junction contained 7 bases not matched to a gene. The CDR3 covers 15 residues. Looked up from germline, CDR1 is SGHRS and CDR2 is YFSETQ. As DNA, the CDR3 is TGCGCCAGCAGCCCACCGGGACTAGCGCCAGAGACCCAGTACTTC. It specifies CASSPPGLAPETQYF.

The chain couples TRBV7-7 to TRBJ2-7; the D gene is possibly TRBD1 (6 bases). The CDR3 is 14 amino acids. Germline assignment: CDR1 SSHAT and CDR2 FNYEAQ (reference sequence). V lost 5 bases to trimming and J lost 1 base, with 12 bases between them. The CDR3 sequence: CASSPGESSYEQYF. The CDR3 DNA is TGTGCCAGCAGCCCAGGGGAATCGTCCTACGAGCAGTACTTC.

The chain combines TRBV19 with TRBJ2-7; 9 positions agree with TRBD2. Germline V lookup: CDR1 LNHDA, CDR2 SQIVND (reference sequence). The CDR3 is 14 amino acids. Unmatched junction bases numbered 4, after V lost 5 bases and J lost 2 bases. In DNA form, the CDR3 reads TGTGCCAGTAGTCCCGCGGGAGGGGCCTACGAGCAGTACTTC. This translates into CASSPAGGAYEQYF.

This chain joins TRBV10-3 and TRBJ2-1; a weak D match, TRBD2 (5 bases). Germline assignment: CDR1 ENHRY and CDR2 SYGVKD. There are 17 residues in the CDR3. V was pared by 2 bases and J by 7 bases, with 21 bases between. CDR3 in amino acids: CAISERVDSPLANEQFF. The CDR3 DNA sequence: TGTGCCATCAGTGAGAGGGTTGACTCCCCGCTAGCAAATGAGCAGTTCTTC.

The V and J genes are TRBV10-3 and TRBJ2-7, with D perhaps TRBD2 (5 bases). Germline V gives CDR1 ENHRY, CDR2 SYGVKD. Trimming pared 5 bases from V and 4 bases from J, leaving 15 bases between. The CDR3 spans 14 residues. CDR3 sequence (DNA): TGTGCCATCAGTCCCACTAGGGATGGGTACGAGCAGTACTTC. Amino acids: CAISPTRDGYEQYF.